What follows are 19 T cell receptor beta chains derived from one specimen sequenced in a study of shared clonotypes between healthy human individuals. TCRdb keeps only in-frame clones here, not all; method: immunoSEQ multiplex PCR. The sample lists 450,000 to 500,000 clones; around 80% were seen once. Material for sequencing was PBMCs. Receptors were obtained from a woman in her 40s in good health. Some clones in this sample may be carry-over from other donors' samples.

The chain combines TRBV4-1 with TRBJ1-4; D uncertain. In germline, CDR1 is MGHRA, CDR2 YSYEKL. The V end lost 1 base, the J end lost 8 bases, and 20 bases lay between the germline ends. There are 17 residues in the CDR3. CDR3 protein: CASSQVTYSGSHEKLFF. The CDR3 DNA sequence: TGCGCCAGCAGCCAAGTTACATACAGCGGGAGTCACGAAAAACTGTTTTTT.

The table lists this clone with many counts. This chain joins TRBV7-2 and TRBJ1-3; TRBD1 aligns across 8 bases. Germline V gene data show CDR1 as SGHTA and CDR2 as FQGNSA. V lost 5 bases and J lost 4; bases outside the gene matches: 10. The CDR3 runs to 16 residues. DNA of the CDR3: TGTGCCAGCAGCCCCCGGACAGGGAGCGAGGGAAACACCATATATTTT. It specifies CASSPRTGSEGNTIYF.

The rearrangement joins TRBV7-6 to TRBJ2-7; D perhaps matches TRBD1 (6 bases). V gave up 1 base and J gave up 1 base, with 11 bases separating them. The CDR3 covers 15 residues. The germline V gene has CDR1 SGHVS and CDR2 FNYEAQ. The DNA for the CDR3 is TGTGCCAGCAGCTTAGGGGGGCAAGCGTCCTACGAGCAGTACTTC. Its translation is CASSLGGQASYEQYF.

J is TRBJ2-3 and V is TRBV5-6, with TRBD2 identical over 8 bases. This CDR3 has 14 residues. V shed 2 bases and J 8 bases; nucleotides not matched to a gene: 7. CDR1 is SGHDT, CDR2 YYEEEE, per germline. The CDR3 bases are TGTGCCAGCAGCTTTCAGACTAGCGTAGCTACGCAGTATTTT. Residues: CASSFQTSVATQYF. Filled out from reference TRBV5-6 and TRBJ2-3, the complete variable domain reads DAGVTQSPTHLIKTRGQQVTLRCSPKSGHDTVSWYQQALGQGPQFIFQYYEEEERQRGNFPDRFSGHQFPNYSSELNVNALLLGDSALYLCASSFQTSVATQYFGPGTRLTVL.

This chain uses TRBV30 with TRBJ2-7; possible D gene TRBD2, 5 bases. The CDR3 extends over 15 amino acids. Deletions cut 4 bases from V and 1 base from J, with 17 bases between. Germline V CDR1 and CDR2: GTSNPN, SVGIG (reference sequence). CDR3 nucleotides: TGTGCCTGGAAACATGTACGAGCGGAGTCCTACGAGCAGTACTTC. It encodes CAWKHVRAESYEQYF. The complete variable domain, with remaining parts taken from reference TRBV30 and TRBJ2-7, reads SQTIHQWPATLVQPVGSPLSLECTVEGTSNPNLYWYRQAAGRGLQLLFYSVGIGQISSEVPQNLSASRPQDRQFILSSKKLLLSDSGFYLCAWKHVRAESYEQYFGPGTRLTVT.

This chain connects TRBV27 to TRBJ2-5; weak D call: TRBD2 (5 bases). V was pared by 3 bases and J by 5 bases, with 13 bases between. CDR3 length equals 14 residues. Per germline, CDR1 MNHEY and CDR2 SMNVEV (reference sequence). The CDR3 is CASSLRARWETQYF. The CDR3, as DNA: TGTGCCAGCAGTTTGAGGGCAAGGTGGGAGACCCAGTACTTC.

The V and J genes are TRBV28 and TRBJ1-6; tentative D call: TRBD1 (6 bases). With 8 bases removed from V and 9 bases from J, the gap between germline ends came to 26 bases. Germline loops: CDR1 MDHEN, CDR2 SYDVKM. This CDR3 region has 17 residues. The chain's CDR3 is CASQTQGGRITPSPLHF. CDR3 nucleotide sequence: TGTGCCAGCCAAACACAAGGGGGGAGGATAACACCTTCACCCCTCCACTTT.

The V gene is TRBV5-1, the J gene TRBJ2-7; D not certain. CDR3 length: 13 amino acids. Germline loops: CDR1 SGHRS, CDR2 YFSETQ. With 2 bases removed from V and 2 bases from J, the gap between germline ends came to 8 bases. CDR3 sequence reads: CASSFSPAYEQYF. In DNA, the CDR3 is TGCGCCAGCAGCTTTAGTCCGGCCTACGAGCAGTACTTC.

V usage is TRBV7-2 and J usage is TRBJ2-7; the match to TRBD1 covers 10 bases. Germline V gene data show CDR1 as SGHTA and CDR2 as FQGNSA. Unmatched junction bases numbered 3, after V lost 1 base and J lost 3 bases. This CDR3 has 15 residues. The CDR3 loop is CASSLGQGANYEQYF. CDR3 bases: TGTGCCAGCAGCTTAGGACAGGGGGCCAACTACGAGCAGTACTTC.

The CDR3 DNA sequence: TGTGCCAGCTGGGGGACAGGGAAGAAGAACACTGAAGCTTTCTTT. This encodes CASWGTGKKNTEAFF. This chain links TRBV6-1 with TRBJ1-1; 9 nucleotides agree with TRBD1. From germline, CDR1 is MNHNS and CDR2 SASEGT. The V and J ends lost 8 bases and 1 base, in that order; junction bases with no gene match: 8. This CDR3 has 15 residues.

The chain joins TRBV30 to TRBJ2-1; 8 bases are a match to TRBD2. CDR3 length equals 15 residues. Trimming at V came to 1 base and at J to 0 bases, leaving 2 bases not matched to a gene. Germline V lookup: CDR1 GTSNPN, CDR2 SVGIG (reference sequence). CDR3 sequence: CAWSAGTSSYNEQFF. The CDR3 DNA reads TGTGCCTGGAGTGCCGGGACTAGCTCCTACAATGAGCAGTTCTTC.

This chain links TRBV29-1 with TRBJ2-3; 8 bases are shared with TRBD1. V lost 7 bases and J lost 4; bases outside the gene matches: 7. CDR3 length equals 13 residues. Germline assignment: CDR1 SQVTM and CDR2 ANQGSEA. The CDR3 loop is CSAGQGSADTQYF. The CDR3 DNA reads as TGCAGCGCAGGACAGGGAAGTGCAGATACGCAGTATTTT.

V is TRBV4-1 and J is TRBJ2-1; D unresolved. CDR1 is MGHRA and CDR2 is YSYEKL in the germline V gene. The CDR3 totals 14 residues. Trimming removed 1 base from V and 4 bases from J, with 8 bases in between. CDR3 coding DNA: TGCGCCAGCAGCCAAGGTCTAGTGTACAATGAGCAGTTCTTC. Amino acids: CASSQGLVYNEQFF.

The gene calls are TRBV10-3 and TRBJ1-2; TRBD1 matches at 11 bases. CDR3 length: 16 amino acids. J was trimmed by 5 bases and V by 6 bases; bases with no gene match: 11. Germline V CDR1 and CDR2: ENHRY, SYGVKD. This chain's CDR3 is CAISPGQGALEYGYTF. In DNA, the CDR3 is TGTGCCATCAGCCCCGGACAGGGGGCGCTTGAGTATGGCTACACCTTC.

This sequence joins TRBV5-5 and TRBJ1-4; unclear D gene. The CDR3 covers 16 residues. CDR1 SGHKS and CDR2 YYEKEE come from the germline V gene (reference sequence). V was shortened by 0 bases and J by 3 bases, with 12 bases between the two germline ends. CDR3: CASSLGTAGPNEKLFF. The CDR3 region has the DNA TGTGCCAGCAGCTTGGGTACAGCTGGACCTAATGAAAAACTGTTTTTT.

V usage is TRBV6-6 and J usage is TRBJ2-7, with 11 bases lining up with TRBD2. Germline V lookup: CDR1 MNHNY, CDR2 SVGAGI (reference sequence). With V trimmed by 2 bases and J by 5 bases, 5 bases remained unmatched. This CDR3 contains 15 residues. In nucleotides, the CDR3 is TGTGCCAGCAGTTACGCCCTACTAGCGGGAGACGAGCAGTACTTC. Protein sequence: CASSYALLAGDEQYF.

The gene calls are TRBV5-1 and TRBJ2-7; 7 nucleotides line up with TRBD2. Germline values: CDR1 SGHRS, CDR2 YFSETQ. This CDR3 region has 15 residues. J was trimmed by 2 bases and V by 0 bases; bases with no gene match: 5. CDR3 loop: CASSLGAGNTYEQYF. DNA of the CDR3: TGCGCCAGCAGCTTGGGAGCGGGAAACACCTACGAGCAGTACTTC.

V is TRBV30 and J is TRBJ1-2; D call uncertain. The V gene lost 4 bases and the J gene lost 6 bases, with 15 bases spanning the gap. Per the germline V gene, CDR1 is GTSNPN and CDR2 is SVGIG (reference sequence). This CDR3 has 13 amino acids. CDR3 amino acids: CAWTGATPHGYTF. In DNA form, the CDR3 reads TGTGCCTGGACAGGTGCCACACCCCATGGCTACACCTTC.

This chain uses TRBV9 with TRBJ2-1; 10 bases agree with TRBD1. V was clipped by 3 bases and J by 4 bases; unmatched bases: 4. This CDR3 is built from 15 residues. Germline V gene lookup returns CDR1 SGDLS and CDR2 YYNGEE. The DNA for the CDR3 is TGTGCCAGCAGCGCAGACAGGGGGCTGTACAATGAGCAGTTCTTC. Its protein is CASSADRGLYNEQFF.